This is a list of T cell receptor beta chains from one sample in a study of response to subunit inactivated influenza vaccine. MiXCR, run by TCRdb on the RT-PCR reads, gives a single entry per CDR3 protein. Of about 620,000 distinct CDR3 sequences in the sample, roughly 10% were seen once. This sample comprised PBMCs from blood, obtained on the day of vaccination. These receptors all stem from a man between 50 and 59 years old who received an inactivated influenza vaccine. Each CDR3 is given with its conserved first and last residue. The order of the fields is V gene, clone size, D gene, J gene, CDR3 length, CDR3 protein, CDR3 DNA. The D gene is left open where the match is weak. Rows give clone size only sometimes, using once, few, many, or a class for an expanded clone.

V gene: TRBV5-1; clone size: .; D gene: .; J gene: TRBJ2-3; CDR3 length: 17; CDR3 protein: CASSLFTSRMSTDTQYF; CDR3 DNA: TGCGCCAGCAGCTTGTTTACTAGTAGGATGTCTACAGATACGCAGTATTTT
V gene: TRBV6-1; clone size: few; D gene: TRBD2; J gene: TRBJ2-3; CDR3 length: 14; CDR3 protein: CASSRASGRDTQYF; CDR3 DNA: TGTGCCAGCAGTCGAGCTAGCGGTAGGGATACGCAGTATTTT
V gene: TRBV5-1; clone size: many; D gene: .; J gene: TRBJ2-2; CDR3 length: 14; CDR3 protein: CASSLSANTGELFF; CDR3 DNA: TGCGCCAGCAGCTTGTCGGCGAACACCGGGGAGCTGTTTTTT
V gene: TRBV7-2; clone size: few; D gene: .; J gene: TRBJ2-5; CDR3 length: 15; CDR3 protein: CASSLGGLEKETQYF; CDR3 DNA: TGTGCCAGCAGCTTAGGGGGACTGGAGAAAGAGACCCAGTACTTC
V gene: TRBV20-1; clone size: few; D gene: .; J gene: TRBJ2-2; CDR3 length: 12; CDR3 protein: CSARDRGGELFF; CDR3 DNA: TGCAGTGCTAGAGATCGGGGCGGGGAGCTGTTTTTT
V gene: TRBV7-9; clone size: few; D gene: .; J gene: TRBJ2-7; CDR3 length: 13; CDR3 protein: CASNLRTDYEQYF; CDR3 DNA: TGTGCCAGCAACCTTCGAACAGATTACGAGCAGTACTTC
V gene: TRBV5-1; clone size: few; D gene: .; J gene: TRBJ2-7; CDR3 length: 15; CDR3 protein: CASSLGVAPTWEQYF; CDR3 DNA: TGCGCCAGCAGCTTGGGGGTAGCACCGACGTGGGAGCAGTACTTC
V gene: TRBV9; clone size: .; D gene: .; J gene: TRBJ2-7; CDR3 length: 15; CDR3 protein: CASSVGGSLTYEQYF; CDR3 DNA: TGTGCCAGCAGCGTAGGTGGGTCCCTTACCTACGAGCAGTACTTC
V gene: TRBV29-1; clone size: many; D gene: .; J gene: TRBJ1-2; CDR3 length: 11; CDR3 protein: CSVGQEDGYTF; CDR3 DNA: TGCAGCGTTGGGCAGGAGGATGGCTACACCTTC
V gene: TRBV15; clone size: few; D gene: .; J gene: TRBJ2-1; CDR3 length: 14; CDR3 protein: CATSRDRASAMQFF; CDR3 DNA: TGTGCCACCAGCAGAGATCGGGCTAGCGCAATGCAGTTCTTC
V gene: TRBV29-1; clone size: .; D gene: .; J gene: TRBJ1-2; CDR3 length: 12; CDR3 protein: CSVEEEITRYTF; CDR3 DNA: TGCAGCGTTGAAGAGGAGATTACGCGCTACACCTTC
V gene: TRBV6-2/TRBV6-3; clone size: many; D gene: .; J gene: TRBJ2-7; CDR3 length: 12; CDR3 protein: CASSWTVYEQYF; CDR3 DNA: TGTGCCAGCAGCTGGACGGTCTACGAGCAGTACTTC
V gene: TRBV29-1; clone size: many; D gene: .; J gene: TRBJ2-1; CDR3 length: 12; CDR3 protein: CSVAQGYNEQFF; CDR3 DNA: TGCAGCGTTGCACAGGGCTACAATGAGCAGTTCTTC
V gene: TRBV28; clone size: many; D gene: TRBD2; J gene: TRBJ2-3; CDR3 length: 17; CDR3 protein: CASSSLLTSELTDTQYF; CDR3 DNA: TGTGCCAGCAGTTCCCTTTTGACTAGCGAGCTCACAGATACGCAGTATTTT
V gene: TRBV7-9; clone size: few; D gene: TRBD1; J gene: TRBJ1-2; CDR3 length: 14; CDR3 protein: CASSLDGTGTGYTF; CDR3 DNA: TGTGCCAGCAGCTTAGACGGGACAGGGACTGGCTACACCTTC